This T cell receptor (delta chain) was profiled in a study of gamma-delta chains in newborns, infants, children. The wider study: Innate gammadelta T cells reportedly expand polyclonally right after birth, driven by microbial exposure, per the title.

TCRdb ran CATT on the reads. The sample consists of 8,000 or so delta-chain clones, 3% to 4% of them appearing once. This clone is deemed medium-sized (0.01 to 0.1%). Other DNA sequences in the same sample also yield this CDR3. Trimming at V came to 0 bases and at J to 1 base, leaving 6 bases not matched to a gene. The germline CDR1 and CDR2 sequences are GEAIGNYY and EKD. The CDR3 has 20 amino acids. The receptor was isolated from a child who was a newborn, infant or young child, either healthy, febrile or measles-vaccinated (not recorded which). The sequencing input was blood. The chain employs TRDV2 and TRDJ3; TRDD3 matches 12 bases. The CDR3 coding sequence is TGTGCCTGTGACACCGTGCTGGGGGATACGCGATCCTGGGACACCCGACAGATGTTTTTC. It specifies CACDTVLGDTRSWDTRQMFF.